This T cell receptor (beta chain) is drawn from a study of T cell changes during pregnancy in multiple sclerosis. The CDR3 consists of 13 residues. The ends were cut back, 8 bases at V and 2 bases at J, with 11 bases in the middle. Germline assignment: CDR1 SNHLY and CDR2 FYNNEI. The data were produced by immunoSEQ multiplex PCR, yet TCRdb's version contains in-frame clones alone and is incomplete. The table includes 50,000 or so clones, over 85% detected once. This sequence joins TRBV2 and TRBJ2-3, with no clear D. The sample consisted of CD4+ T cells from peripheral blood mononuclear cells, taken before pregnancy. The receptor was derived from a female donor with multiple sclerosis, enrolled in a pregnancy study. DNA for the CDR3: TGTGCCAGCCCCCATCAGAACACAGATACGCAGTATTTT. This sequence encodes CASPHQNTDTQYF.